These T cell receptor beta chains were read from a single sample in a study of blood T cell repertoires in COVID-19. TCRdb's copy holds only in-frame clones and misses some; the assay was immunoSEQ multiplex PCR. The top ten hold about a fifth of the sample, which has approximately 61,000 clones, approximately 80% seen once. Source material: peripheral blood. The receptors stem from a man older than 75 with active or convalescent COVID-19. Both conserved end residues are part of each CDR3. D genes are given only for firm matches. Some rows mark clone size as missing; the rest say once, few, many or name a class of expanded clone.

V	J	size	D	DNA	CDR3
TRBV28	TRBJ2-1	-	TRBD2	TGTGCCAGCGGGATCGGACTAGCGGGAGGGCCGGGTGAGCAGTTCTTC	CASGIGLAGGPGEQFF
TRBV6-5	TRBJ1-1	-	TRBD1	TGTGCCAGCAGTTATGCCGGGACAGTAAAAACTGAAGCTTTCTTT	CASSYAGTVKTEAFF
TRBV6-6	TRBJ1-4	-	TRBD1	TGTGCCAGCAGCCGAGGGGGGGGACAGGGTGAAGTTGATGAAAAACTGTTTTTT	CASSRGGGQGEVDEKLFF
TRBV2	TRBJ2-5	few	-	TGTGCCAGCAGTGAATCCCTAGCCCCACAAGAGACCCAGTACTTC	CASSESLAPQETQYF
TRBV6-4	TRBJ1-5	few	-	TGTGCCAGCAGTGACACAGGGAGCGGTCAGCCCCAGCATTTT	CASSDTGSGQPQHF
TRBV7-9	TRBJ2-3	-	TRBD1	TGTGCCAGCAGCTCCGGACAGGGACACACAGATACGCAGTATTTT	CASSSGQGHTDTQYF
TRBV6-1	TRBJ1-1	-	-	TGTGCCAGCAGTGAATGGGGGGGGAAGAACACTGAAGCTTTCTTT	CASSEWGGKNTEAFF
TRBV7-9	TRBJ2-3	-	TRBD2	TGTGCCAGCAGCTTAGTCTGGACTAGCGGCAAAAGGTTGGCAGATACGCAGTATTTT	CASSLVWTSGKRLADTQYF
TRBV7-9	TRBJ2-1	-	-	TGTGCCAGCAGCTTAGGACAGTACAATGAGCAGTTCTTC	CASSLGQYNEQFF
TRBV6-5	TRBJ2-1	-	TRBD2	TGTGCCAGCAGTTACTCGGGGACTAGCGGGCATGAGCAGTTCTTC	CASSYSGTSGHEQFF
TRBV5-1	TRBJ2-3	-	-	TGCGCCAGCAGCTTTCAGGGCACAGATACGCAGTATTTT	CASSFQGTDTQYF
TRBV18	TRBJ2-5	-	-	TGTGCCAGCTCACCGTCTGGGGGGCAAGAGACCCAGTACTTC	CASSPSGGQETQYF
TRBV10-2	TRBJ2-2	-	TRBD1	TGCGCCAGTTGTTCGACAGGGGTAACCGGGGAGCTGTTTTTT	CASCSTGVTGELFF
TRBV7-8	TRBJ2-5	-	TRBD2	TGTGCCAGCAGCTTCTTAACGGGGGGGGGGCTGGAGACCCAGTACTTC	CASSFLTGGGLETQYF
TRBV27	TRBJ2-7	-	-	TGTGCCAGCAGTTTATTGGGGCGCGAGCAGTACTTC	CASSLLGREQYF
TRBV11-2	TRBJ2-7	-	TRBD1	TGTGCCAGCAGCTTAGCCGAATGGGGACAGGGGGCCTACGAGCAGTACTTC	CASSLAEWGQGAYEQYF
TRBV3-1/TRBV3-2	TRBJ1-4	-	TRBD1	TGTGCCAGCAGCCCAGGTAACATGGGACAGGTTTTAACTAATGAAAAACTGTTTTTT	CASSPGNMGQVLTNEKLFF
TRBV3-1/TRBV3-2	TRBJ2-7	-	-	TGTGCCAGCAGCCAAGACAGGGGGCAGTACTTC	CASSQDRGQYF